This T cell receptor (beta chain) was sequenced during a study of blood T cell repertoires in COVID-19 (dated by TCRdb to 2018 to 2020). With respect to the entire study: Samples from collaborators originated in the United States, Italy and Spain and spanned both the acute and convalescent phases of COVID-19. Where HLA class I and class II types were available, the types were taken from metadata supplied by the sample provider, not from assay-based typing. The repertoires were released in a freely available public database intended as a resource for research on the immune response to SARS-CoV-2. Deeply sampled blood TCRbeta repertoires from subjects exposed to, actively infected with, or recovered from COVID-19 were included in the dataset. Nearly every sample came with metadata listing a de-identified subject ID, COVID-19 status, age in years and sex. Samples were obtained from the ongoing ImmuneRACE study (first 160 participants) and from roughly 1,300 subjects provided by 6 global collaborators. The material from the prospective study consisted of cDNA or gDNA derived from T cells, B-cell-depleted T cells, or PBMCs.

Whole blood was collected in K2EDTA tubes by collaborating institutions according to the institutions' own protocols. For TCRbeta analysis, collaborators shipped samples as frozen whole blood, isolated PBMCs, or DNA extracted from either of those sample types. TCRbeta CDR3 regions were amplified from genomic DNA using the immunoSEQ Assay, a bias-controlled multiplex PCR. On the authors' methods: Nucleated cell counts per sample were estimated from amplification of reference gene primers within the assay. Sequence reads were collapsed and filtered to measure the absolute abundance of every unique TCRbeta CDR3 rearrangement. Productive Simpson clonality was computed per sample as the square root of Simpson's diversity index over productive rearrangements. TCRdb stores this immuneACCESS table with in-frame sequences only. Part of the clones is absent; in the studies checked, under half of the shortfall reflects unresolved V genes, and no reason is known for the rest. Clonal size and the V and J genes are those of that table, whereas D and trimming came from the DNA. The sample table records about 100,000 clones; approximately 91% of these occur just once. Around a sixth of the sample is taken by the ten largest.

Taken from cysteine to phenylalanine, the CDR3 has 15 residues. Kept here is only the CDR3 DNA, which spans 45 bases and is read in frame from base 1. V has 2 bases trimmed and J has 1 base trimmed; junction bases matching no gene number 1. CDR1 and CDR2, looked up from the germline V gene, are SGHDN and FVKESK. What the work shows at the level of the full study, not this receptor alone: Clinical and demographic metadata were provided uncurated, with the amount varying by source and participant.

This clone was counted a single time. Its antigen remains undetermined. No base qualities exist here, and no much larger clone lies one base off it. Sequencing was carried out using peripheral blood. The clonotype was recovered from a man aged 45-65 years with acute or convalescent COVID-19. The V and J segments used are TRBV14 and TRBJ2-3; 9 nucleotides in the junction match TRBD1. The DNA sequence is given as TGTGCCAGCAGCCAAAGGGACAGGGGCACAGATACGCAGTATTTT. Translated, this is CASSQRDRGTDTQYF.